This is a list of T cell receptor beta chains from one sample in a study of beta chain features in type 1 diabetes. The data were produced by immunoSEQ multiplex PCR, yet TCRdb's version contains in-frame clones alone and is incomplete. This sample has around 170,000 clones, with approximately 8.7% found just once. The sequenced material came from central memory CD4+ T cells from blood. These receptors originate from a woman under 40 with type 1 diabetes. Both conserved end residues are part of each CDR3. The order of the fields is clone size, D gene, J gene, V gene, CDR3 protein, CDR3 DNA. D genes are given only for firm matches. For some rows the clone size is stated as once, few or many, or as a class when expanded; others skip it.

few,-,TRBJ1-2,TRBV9,CASSPTYDYGYTF,TGTGCCAGCAGCCCCACATACGACTATGGCTACACCTTC
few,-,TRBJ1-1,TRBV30,CAWSNNEGTEAFF,TGTGCCTGGAGTAATAACGAGGGCACTGAAGCTTTCTTT
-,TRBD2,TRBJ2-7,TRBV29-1,CSVLTSGSKGEQYF,TGCAGCGTTCTGACTAGCGGGAGTAAAGGTGAGCAGTACTTC
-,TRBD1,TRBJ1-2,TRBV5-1,CASSAGQPNSGYTF,TGCGCCAGCAGCGCGGGACAGCCAAACAGTGGCTACACCTTC
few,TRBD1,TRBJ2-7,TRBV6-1,CASRRTGGNYEQYF,TGTGCCAGCAGGAGGACAGGGGGCAACTACGAGCAGTACTTC
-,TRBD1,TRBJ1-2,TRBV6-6,CASSFAGQVNYGYTF,TGTGCCAGCAGTTTCGCGGGACAGGTGAACTATGGCTACACCTTC
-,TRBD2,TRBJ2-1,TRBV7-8,CASSSEAGGSDNEQFF,TGTGCCAGCAGCTCGGAAGCGGGAGGGTCGGACAATGAGCAGTTCTTC
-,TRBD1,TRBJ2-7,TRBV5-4,CASTPDRSSSYEQYF,TGTGCCAGCACCCCGGACAGGTCAAGCTCCTACGAGCAGTACTTC
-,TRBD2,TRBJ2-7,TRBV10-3,CAISESETSGRSEQYF,TGTGCCATCAGTGAGTCAGAGACTAGCGGGAGATCCGAGCAGTACTTC
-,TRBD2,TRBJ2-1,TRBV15,CATSRTLAGGSDNEQFF,TGTGCCACCAGCAGGACCTTGGCGGGAGGGTCTGACAATGAGCAGTTCTTC
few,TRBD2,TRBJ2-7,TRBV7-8,CASSLSLAGENYEQYF,TGTGCCAGCAGCTTATCCCTAGCGGGAGAAAACTACGAGCAGTACTTC
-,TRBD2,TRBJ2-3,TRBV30,CAWSVRNRGRHTDTQYF,TGTGCCTGGAGTGTACGAAATCGCGGGAGACACACAGATACGCAGTATTTT
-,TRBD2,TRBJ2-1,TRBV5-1,CASMRTSGSNEQFF,TGCGCCAGCATGCGGACTAGCGGGAGTAATGAGCAGTTCTTC
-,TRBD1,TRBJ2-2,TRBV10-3,CASSQIETGQPNTGELFF,TGTGCCAGCAGTCAGATTGAGACGGGACAGCCGAACACCGGGGAGCTGTTTTTT
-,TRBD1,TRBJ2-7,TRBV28,CASKPTGGGGEQYF,TGTGCCAGCAAACCTACAGGGGGAGGCGGCGAGCAGTACTTC
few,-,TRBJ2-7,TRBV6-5,CASSPMGGPHEQYF,TGTGCCAGCAGTCCGATGGGGGGACCCCACGAGCAGTACTTC
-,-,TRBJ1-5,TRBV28,CASSGGWGIGNQPQHF,TGTGCCAGCAGTGGGGGGTGGGGGATAGGCAATCAGCCCCAGCATTTT
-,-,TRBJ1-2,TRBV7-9,CASSLATDYGYTF,TGTGCCAGCAGCTTAGCTACTGACTATGGCTACACCTTC
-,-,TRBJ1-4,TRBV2,CASRVGSDEKLFF,TGTGCCAGCAGGGTCGGGTCCGATGAAAAACTGTTTTTT
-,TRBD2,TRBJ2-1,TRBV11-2,CASSLILAGGGEQFF,TGTGCCAGCAGCTTAATACTAGCGGGAGGAGGTGAGCAGTTCTTC
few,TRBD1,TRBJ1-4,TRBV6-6,CASRRQGESNEKLFF,TGTGCCAGCAGACGACAGGGGGAGTCTAATGAAAAACTGTTTTTT
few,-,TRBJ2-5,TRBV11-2,CASSFRGHLKETQYF,TGTGCCAGCAGCTTCAGGGGACATCTGAAAGAGACCCAGTACTTC
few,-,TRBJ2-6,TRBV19,CASGKGTTGPGANVLTF,TGTGCCAGCGGGAAAGGGACCACAGGGCCTGGGGCCAACGTCCTGACTTTC
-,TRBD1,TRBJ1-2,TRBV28,CASSSDRANYGYTF,TGTGCCAGCAGCTCGGACAGGGCGAACTATGGCTACACCTTC
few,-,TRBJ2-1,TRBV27,CASSLSPLDASTRAEQFF,TGTGCCAGCAGTTTATCCCCACTAGACGCTAGCACTCGGGCTGAGCAGTTCTTC
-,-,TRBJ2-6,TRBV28,CACSQGSVGANVLTF,TGTGCCTGTTCTCAGGGTTCGGTCGGGGCCAACGTCCTGACTTTC
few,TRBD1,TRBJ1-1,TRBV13,CASSYDRGGTEAFF,TGTGCCAGCAGTTACGACAGGGGAGGCACTGAAGCTTTCTTT
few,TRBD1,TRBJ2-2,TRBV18,CASSEGQGVAGELFF,TGTGCCAGCTCAGAGGGACAGGGTGTTGCCGGGGAGCTGTTTTTT
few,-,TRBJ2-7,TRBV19,CASSINQRVAQYF,TGTGCCAGTAGTATAAATCAGCGTGTTGCGCAGTACTTC
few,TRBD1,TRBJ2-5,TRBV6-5,CASSYSTGGQETQYF,TGTGCCAGCAGTTACTCGACAGGGGGGCAAGAGACCCAGTACTTC
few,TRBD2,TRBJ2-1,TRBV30,CAWSVAGAVWGEQFF,TGTGCCTGGAGTGTGGCGGGAGCAGTCTGGGGTGAGCAGTTCTTC
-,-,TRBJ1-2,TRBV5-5,CASSLVVNYGYTF,TGTGCCAGCAGCTTGGTCGTCAACTATGGCTACACCTTC
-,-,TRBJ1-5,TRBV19,CASRQGTNQPQHF,TGTGCCAGCCGCCAGGGCACCAATCAGCCCCAGCATTTT
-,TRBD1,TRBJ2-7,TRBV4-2,CASSLSGTGAYEQYF,TGTGCCAGCAGCCTTTCCGGGACAGGGGCCTACGAGCAGTACTTC
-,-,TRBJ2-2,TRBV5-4,CASSLAGLLVTGELFF,TGTGCCAGCAGCTTGGCTGGGCTCTTAGTGACCGGGGAGCTGTTTTTT
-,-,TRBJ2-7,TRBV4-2,CASSSRESPYEQYF,TGTGCCAGCAGCTCACGGGAGTCACCCTACGAGCAGTACTTC
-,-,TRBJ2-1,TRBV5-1,CASRGIAASYNEQFF,TGCGCCAGCAGGGGTATAGCGGCCTCCTACAATGAGCAGTTCTTC
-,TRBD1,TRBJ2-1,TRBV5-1,CASSFGTGVGNEQFF,TGCGCCAGCAGCTTTGGCACAGGGGTTGGCAATGAGCAGTTCTTC
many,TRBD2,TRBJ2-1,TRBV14,CASSRELAFEQFF,TGTGCCAGCAGCCGCGAACTAGCGTTTGAGCAGTTCTTC
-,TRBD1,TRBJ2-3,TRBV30,CAWESGTAPYTQYF,TGTGCCTGGGAATCCGGGACAGCCCCGTATACGCAGTATTTT
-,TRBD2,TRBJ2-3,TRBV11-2,CASSVGLARSTDTQYF,TGTGCCAGCAGCGTAGGACTAGCGAGGAGCACAGATACGCAGTATTTT
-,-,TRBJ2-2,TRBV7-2,CASSRDTGELFF,TGTGCCAGCAGCCGAGACACCGGGGAGCTGTTTTTT
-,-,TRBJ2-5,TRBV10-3,CAISENEGETQYF,TGTGCCATCAGTGAGAATGAGGGAGAGACCCAGTACTTC
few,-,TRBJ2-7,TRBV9,CASSVYLEAEQYF,TGTGCCAGCAGCGTTTATTTGGAGGCCGAGCAGTACTTC
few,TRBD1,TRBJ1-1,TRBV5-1,CASSPGTGRIGTEAFF,TGCGCCAGCAGTCCCGGGACAGGGAGGATCGGCACTGAAGCTTTCTTT
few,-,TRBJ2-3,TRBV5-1,CASSLGGVEDTQYF,TGCGCCAGCAGCTTAGGGGGGGTCGAAGATACGCAGTATTTT
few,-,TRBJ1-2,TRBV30,CAWSAPQGYTF,TGTGCCTGGAGTGCCCCCCAGGGCTACACCTTC